One TCR beta chain is described in this entry. No antigen is known for it. Other nucleotide sequences in the sample specify the same CDR3. V was shortened by 3 bases and J by 0 bases, with 9 bases between the two germline ends. The germline V gene encodes CDR1 SGHTA and CDR2 FQGNSA. This CDR3 is 15 amino acids long. Primers: 60 Vbeta forward and 13 Jbeta reverse. Using immunoSEQ multiplex PCR, the repertoire was profiled, and TCRdb retains in-frame clones only, with some absent. The table includes about 200,000 clones, around 75% detected once. The source of the sample is a study of cytomegalovirus exposure and HLA in healthy donors. As for the study in general: Genetic ancestry analysis placed 75% to 85% of the roughly 400 donors that were genotyped in the Caucasian-associated cluster.

General study results and limits: Overall, about 160 TCR beta chains were annotated as cytomegalovirus-associated.

Sequencing was carried out using PBMCs. The chain couples TRBV7-2 to TRBJ1-5; D is unresolved. The TCR sequence derives from a male donor in good health and CMV-seropositive. The CDR3 nucleotides are TGTGCCAGCAGCTTGGCGGGGAATAGCAATCAGCCCCAGCATTTT. This gives the protein CASSLAGNSNQPQHF.